One sample yielded the 25 T cell receptor beta chains listed below, sequenced in a study of identical twins. TCRdb reprocessed the 5' RACE reads via MiXCR and lists one record per CDR3 protein. The table has some 1,700,000 distinct CDR3 sequences, around 29% seen once. What was sequenced was cord blood. The receptors originated from a newborn girl in good health.

DNA for the CDR3: TGCAGTGCTAGAGATTGGCTATACTATCTAATTCGGAATGAGCAGTTCTTC. Translated: CSARDWLYYLIRNEQFF. The chain recombines TRBV20-1 with TRBJ2-1; no firm D call. The ends were cut back, 0 bases at V and 7 bases at J, with 22 bases in the middle. The CDR3 extends over 17 amino acids. Germline CDR1 DFQATT, CDR2 SNEGSKA (reference sequence).

The V and J genes are TRBV5-4 and TRBJ1-4; D is ambiguous. Germline loops: CDR1 SGHNT, CDR2 YYREEE (reference sequence). V was trimmed by 2 bases and J by 0 bases, leaving 11 bases between them. CDR3 length: 16 residues. The CDR3 region has the DNA TGTGCCAGCAGCTTAAAGTCAGGCGCAACTAATGAAAAACTGTTTTTT. Encoded protein: CASSLKSGATNEKLFF.

This clonotype was seen only a few times. This chain links TRBV20-1 with TRBJ2-5, with D maybe TRBD2 (6 bases). Trimming took 6 bases from V and 7 from J, leaving 15 bases between them. Looked up from germline, CDR1 is DFQATT and CDR2 is SNEGSKA (reference sequence). This CDR3 has 12 amino acids. CDR3 sequence (DNA): TGCAGTGCCCCGAAGTTCGGGGGGACCCAGTACTTC. Translating it yields CSAPKFGGTQYF.

CDR3 in amino acids: CASGVNLATNEKLFF. In nucleotides, the CDR3 is TGTGCCAGCGGGGTAAACCTTGCAACTAATGAAAAACTGTTTTTT. The rearrangement links TRBV6-5 to TRBJ1-4; no firm D call. The V gene lost 8 bases and the J gene lost 0 bases, with 13 bases spanning the gap. Germline loops: CDR1 MNHEY, CDR2 SVGAGI. There are 15 residues in the CDR3.

The genes are TRBV18 and TRBJ2-3; tentative D call: TRBD1 (6 bases). The CDR3 consists of 13 residues. Trimming stripped 5 bases from V and 9 bases from J, with 15 bases between. Germline CDR1 reads KGHSH; CDR2 reads LQKENI. CDR3 nucleotides: TGTGCCAGCTCAGACCCACCGGGACAAACGCAGTATTTT. Translated: CASSDPPGQTQYF.

This clonotype showed up just a few times. The chain has TRBV7-9 and TRBJ2-1, with TRBD2 identical over 11 bases. V dropped 6 bases and J dropped 2; count of bases not matched to a gene: 9. CDR1 and CDR2 from the germline V gene are SEHNR and FQNEAQ (reference sequence). This CDR3 spans 17 amino acids. The CDR3 nucleotides are TGTGCCAGCAGGCCCTCCATTAGCGGGAGGGCCTACAATGAGCAGTTCTTC. This encodes CASRPSISGRAYNEQFF.

J is TRBJ2-2 and V is TRBV4-2; 11 nucleotides line up with TRBD2. This CDR3 comprises 19 residues. Looked up from germline, CDR1 is LGHNA and CDR2 is YNFKEQ. V dropped 3 bases and J dropped 0; count of bases not matched to a gene: 9. The CDR3, as DNA: TGTGCCAGCAGCCATAGAGGACTTAGCGGGGGGGCGAACACCGGGGAGCTGTTTTTT. Translation: CASSHRGLSGGANTGELFF.

This chain joins TRBV20-1 and TRBJ1-2; TRBD1 is a possible D gene (6 bases). There are 14 residues in the CDR3. From germline, CDR1 is DFQATT and CDR2 SNEGSKA (reference sequence). The V and J ends lost 5 bases and 6 bases respectively, with 19 bases between them. The DNA of the CDR3 is TGCAGTGCTCCCCCCCGGACAGAGATAAATGGCTACACCTTC. Translated: CSAPPRTEINGYTF.

CDR3 DNA: TGTGCCAGCAGCCAAGGGACTAGCGGCAAAGAGACCCAGTACTTC. This sequence encodes CASSQGTSGKETQYF. The V and J genes are TRBV4-2 and TRBJ2-5; 10 bases map to TRBD2. Germline V gene sequence: CDR1 LGHNA, CDR2 YNFKEQ. V lost 1 base to trimming and J lost 3 bases; unmatched junction nucleotides: 2. This CDR3 is built from 15 residues.

V and J are TRBV21-1 and TRBJ2-7; the table gives TRBD1 as D, unverified against the DNA. TRBV21-1 is labeled a pseudogene. The CDR3 consists of 11 residues. The CDR3 region has the DNA TGTGCCCCGGGACGGAATTACGAGCAGTACTTC. Its translation is CAPGRNYEQYF.

This clonotype was counted a few times. V gene TRBV7-2 combines with J gene TRBJ2-5, with D possibly matching TRBD1 (5 bases). Germline-derived CDR1 and CDR2 are SGHTA and FQGNSA. The CDR3 sequence is 15 residues long. V gave up 5 bases and J gave up 2 bases, with 15 bases separating them. DNA for the CDR3: TGTGCCAGCAGCCCCCCAGGGTCAGGGCAAGAGACCCAGTACTTC. It encodes CASSPPGSGQETQYF.

This sequence joins TRBV4-2 and TRBJ1-3; D is uncertain. The germline V gene encodes CDR1 LGHNA and CDR2 YNFKEQ. The CDR3 runs to 15 residues. V lost 0 bases, J lost 0 bases, and 6 bases lay in between. CDR3 sequence: CASSQEGVSGNTIYF. The CDR3 nucleotides read TGTGCCAGCAGCCAAGAAGGTGTCTCTGGAAACACCATATATTTT.

Remarks on this clonotype: A read error is possible here, since a much larger clone lies one base away. This chain links TRBV20-1 with TRBJ2-3; TRBD2 agrees at 7 bases. Germline V gene lookup returns CDR1 DFQATT and CDR2 SNEGSKA (reference sequence). The CDR3 covers 17 residues. CDR3 nucleotide sequence: TGCAGGGCGCATCTCCCCTCTAGCGGAGGGATCACAGATACGCAGTATTTT. The encoded protein is CRAHLPSSGGITDTQYF.

This sequence joins TRBV20-1 and TRBJ2-3; TRBD2 matches at 9 bases. Germline CDR1 is DFQATT and CDR2 is SNEGSKA (reference sequence). The V and J ends lost 6 bases and 3 bases, in that order; junction bases with no gene match: 7. The CDR3 sequence is 14 residues long. DNA of the CDR3: TGCAGTGCCTTTTTAGCGGGAGTTACAGATACGCAGTATTTT. It codes for CSAFLAGVTDTQYF.

This chain uses TRBV20-1 with TRBJ2-1; 9 bases fit TRBD2. The V segment lost 3 bases and the J segment 5 bases; nucleotides outside the gene matches: 8. Germline V gene sequence: CDR1 DFQATT, CDR2 SNEGSKA (reference sequence). The CDR3 extends over 15 amino acids. The CDR3: CSARRSLAGHNEQFF. The CDR3 DNA sequence: TGCAGTGCTAGGAGGAGTCTAGCGGGGCACAATGAGCAGTTCTTC.

This clonotype was seen a handful of times. The CDR3: CASSPPGRSSTDTQYF. CDR3 sequence (DNA): TGTGCCAGCAGCCCGCCGGGGAGGTCTAGCACAGATACGCAGTATTTT. The chain combines TRBV13 with TRBJ2-3, with D perhaps matching TRBD2 (6 bases). V dropped 5 bases and J dropped 0 bases, with 15 bases sitting between them. In germline, CDR1 is PRHDT, CDR2 FYEKMQ (reference sequence). The CDR3 contains 16 residues. Full variable domain (outside the CDR3, taken from reference TRBV13 and TRBJ2-3): AAGVIQSPRHLIKEKRETATLKCYPIPRHDTVYWYQQGPGQDPQFLISFYEKMQSDKGSIPDRFSAQQFSDYHSELNMSSLELGDSALYFCASSPPGRSSTDTQYFGPGTRLTVL.

This clonotype turned up a few times. The chain carries TRBV27 and TRBJ2-3; no firm D call. CDR3 length equals 15 residues. The V end lost 5 bases, the J end lost 2 bases, and 14 bases lay between the germline ends. CDR1 is MNHEY and CDR2 is SMNVEV in the germline V gene (reference sequence). DNA for the CDR3: TGTGCCAGCAGTCGCCCTGGAAGGGCCACAGATACGCAGTATTTT. It yields the protein CASSRPGRATDTQYF.

This sequence joins TRBV18 and TRBJ1-1; 9 bases are a match to TRBD1. The germline V gene encodes CDR1 KGHSH and CDR2 LQKENI. Trimming at V came to 2 bases and at J to 1 base, leaving 5 bases not matched to a gene. This CDR3 has 16 residues. CDR3 in amino acids: CASSPDRGAANTEAFF. For the CDR3, the DNA is TGTGCCAGCTCACCAGACAGGGGGGCGGCGAACACTGAAGCTTTCTTT.

This rearrangement joins TRBV11-2 to TRBJ2-1, with 12 bases that match TRBD2. This CDR3 has 16 residues. V lost 4 bases to trimming and J lost 5 bases; unmatched junction nucleotides: 6. Germline V gives CDR1 SGHAT, CDR2 FQNNGV. Here the CDR3 reads CASSSQLAGGDNEQFF. CDR3 nucleotide sequence: TGTGCCAGCAGCTCCCAACTAGCGGGAGGCGACAATGAGCAGTTCTTC.

There are a few counts of this clonotype. V usage is TRBV29-1 and J usage is TRBJ1-1, with D unclear. The CDR3 length is 12 residues. V was trimmed by 5 bases and J by 4 bases, leaving 11 bases between them. Germline CDR1 SQVTM, CDR2 ANQGSEA. The CDR3 DNA reads TGCAGCGTTTCCGGCGCGGGCACTGAAGCTTTCTTT. Its protein product is CSVSGAGTEAFF.

The V gene is TRBV2, the J gene TRBJ2-7; possibly TRBD2 for D (5 bases). V lost 7 bases, J lost 2 bases, and 15 bases lay in between. Germline CDR1 reads SNHLY; CDR2 reads FYNNEI. The CDR3 totals 14 residues. The CDR3 loop is CASIDRGTTYEQYF. The DNA of the CDR3 is TGTGCCAGCATCGACCGGGGAACCACCTACGAGCAGTACTTC.

About this clonotype: Relative to the germline gene, one junction end is altered; a read error may explain this. The gene calls are TRBV6-6 and TRBJ2-7; D may be TRBD1 or TRBD2 (7 bases each). This CDR3 has 11 amino acids. Germline CDR1 MNHNY, CDR2 SVGAGI (reference sequence). CDR3 amino acids: CASSSGGERYF. The CDR3 DNA reads TGTGCCAGCAGTTCAGGGGGGGAGCGGTACTTC.

J is TRBJ2-3 and V is TRBV3-1; D not resolved. From germline, CDR1 is LGHDT and CDR2 YNNKEL (reference sequence). The CDR3 runs to 13 residues. Between the trimmed V and J ends, which lost 4 bases and 3 bases, there was a span of 8 bases. CDR3 nucleotides: TGTGCCAGCAGCCTGAAGACGACAGATACGCAGTATTTT. As protein: CASSLKTTDTQYF.

There are a few counts of this clonotype. The CDR3 region is CASGSARDVGYNEQFF. The CDR3 DNA reads as TGTGCTAGTGGTTCCGCCCGGGATGTTGGCTACAATGAGCAGTTCTTC. The gene calls are TRBV12-5 and TRBJ2-1, with TRBD2 as a possible D gene (5 bases). This CDR3 spans 16 amino acids. Trimming cost V 4 bases and J 3 bases, with 16 bases left between them. CDR1 and CDR2 (germline): LGHNT, FRNRAP.

This clonotype was seen a handful of times. The CDR3 DNA reads as TGCAGTGCTAGAGAATACGGACAGGGTGGCGAGACCCAGTACTTC. It specifies CSAREYGQGGETQYF. This chain joins TRBV20-1 and TRBJ2-5; the match to TRBD1 covers 8 bases. J lost 5 bases, V lost 0 bases, and 8 bases had no gene match. The CDR3 totals 15 residues. Germline CDR1 reads DFQATT; CDR2 reads SNEGSKA (reference sequence).